This T cell receptor beta chain was captured in a study of Ad26.COV2.S vaccination and SARS-CoV-2 variants (dated by TCRdb to about 2021). At the level of the whole study: TCRbeta repertoire sequencing was used to assess the specificity and breadth of SARS-CoV-2-reactive T cell receptors after Ad26.COV2.S vaccination. A total of 32 samples were included in the TCR-sequenced set, comprising about 20 Ad26.COV2.S vaccine recipients, 5 placebo recipients and 8 SARS-CoV-2 convalescent individuals. Beyond this particular receptor, the publication reports: The authors noted that the TCR breadth and depth analyses may have underestimated total T cell responses. Vaccine and placebo recipients had comparable non-spike TCR breadth, which fits with the vaccine containing only spike. Compared with placebo recipients, Ad26.COV2.S recipients showed higher spike-specific TCR breadth (P = 0.0014). After vaccination, substantial breadth of spike-specific CD8+ and CD4+ T cell responses was reported.

On this clone itself: It lacks a known antigen. Qualities for individual bases were not recorded, and no much larger clone is one base off.

The sample's time point label is to be understood as: individuals recovered from natural SARS-CoV-2 infection. The CDR3 goes from the cysteine to the phenylalanine over 13 residues. The read is trimmed to its CDR3 DNA, 39 bases read in frame from base 1. The V end loses 3 bases and the J end loses 6 bases, and a stretch of 12 bases separates them. Taken from the germline V gene, the CDR1 and CDR2 loops are SGHDN and FVKESK. TCRbeta CDR3 regions were sequenced with the immunoSEQ Assay. After extraction, genomic DNA underwent amplification by bias-controlled multiplex PCR, followed by high-throughput sequencing. Per the source publication's procedure: To quantify the absolute abundance of each unique TCRbeta CDR3 region, sequences were collapsed and filtered. T cell fraction was estimated by normalization of TCRbeta template counts to usable DNA, with usable DNA being measured through amplification of reference genes present in all nucleated cells. Repertoire TCRs were annotated as SARS-CoV-2-specific when V gene, CDR3 amino acid sequence and J gene were exactly matched to a known reactive TCR set. The reference SARS-CoV-2 TCR set came from MIRA and was filtered for enrichment in COVID-19-positive ImmuneCODE repertoires, removing public or cross-reactive TCRs. Based on the MIRA antigens, annotated TCRs were further analysed at the level of specific ORF or position within ORF. Breadth was defined as annotated unique rearrangements over total unique productive rearrangements; depth was the summed frequency of those rearrangements. TCR breadth was compared between groups using two-sided Wilcoxon rank-sum tests. Here the immuneACCESS table is served through TCRdb, limited to in-frame sequences with V and J called. Missing clones are a known gap in these copies; in checked studies unresolved V genes cover under half, and the rest lacks a known reason. V and J calls plus clone size are reproduced from that table; the DNA served to infer D and trimming. In this sample the table shows about 350,000 clones, about 91% of which occur a single time. The ten largest clones add up to 3.5% to 4.5% of the sample.

The sequencing here drew on peripheral blood, taken after recovery from COVID-19. The clonotype originates from a human donor who had recovered from COVID-19. The V gene is TRBV14 and the J gene is TRBJ2-7; 5 matching bases give a weak D call of TRBD1. For the CDR3, the sequence is CASSHGRASEQYF. The nucleotide sequence is given as TGTGCCAGCAGCCATGGCAGGGCGAGCGAGCAGTACTTC.